Following are 2 T cell receptor beta chains from one sample sequenced in a study of shared clonotypes between healthy human individuals. Some clones are missing from TCRdb's copy, which holds only in-frame ones; the method was immunoSEQ multiplex PCR. The sample lists 2 million to 2.5 million clones, 80% to 95% occurring once. Sequenced: naive CD4+ T cells from PBMCs. This sample's subset: CD45RA+ positively selected. The receptors here all came from a man between 18 and 35 years old in good health. Some clones in this sample may be carry-over from other donors' samples.

This CDR3 is CASSLLGSEGYF. The CDR3 DNA follows: TGTGCCAGCAGCTTGTTGGGGAGTGAGGGGTACTTC. This chain uses TRBV5-6 with TRBJ2-7; weak D call: TRBD2 (5 bases). This CDR3 comprises 12 residues. Trimming removed 1 base from V and 12 bases from J, with 14 bases in between. CDR1 is SGHDT and CDR2 is YYEEEE in the germline V gene. The full variable domain, rest sourced from reference TRBV5-6 and TRBJ2-7, is DAGVTQSPTHLIKTRGQQVTLRCSPKSGHDTVSWYQQALGQGPQFIFQYYEEEERQRGNFPDRFSGHQFPNYSSELNVNALLLGDSALYLCASSLLGSEGYFGPGTRLTVT.

The chain recombines TRBV9 with TRBJ2-5; 14 bases match TRBD2. The CDR3 is 15 residues long. The V and J ends lost 5 bases and 5 bases, in that order; junction bases with no gene match: 5. CDR1 is SGDLS and CDR2 is YYNGEE in the germline V gene. The CDR3 sequence: CASRAGTSGSETQYF. DNA for the CDR3: TGTGCCAGCAGAGCAGGGACTAGCGGGAGTGAGACCCAGTACTTC.